This TCR beta chain originates from a study of shared clonotypes between healthy human individuals. Notes on the study in general: Sorted-subset sequencing was shown by rarefaction to be incomplete despite large depth. It was observed that 5% to 6% of naive CD4 clonotypes were shared across a handful of donors.

The protocol was immunoSEQ multiplex PCR, while the TCRdb copy is restricted to in-frame clones and leaves out a portion. The repertoire holds 600,000 to 750,000 clones, less than 80% seen once, with about 1.7% in the top ten. Regarding this clone: What it binds is unknown.

Germline CDR1 reads MGHRA; CDR2 reads YSYEKL. The CDR3 has 16 residues. Trimming shortened V by 4 bases and J by 1 base, and 11 bases separated the two germline ends. Sample: memory CD4+ T cells sorted from blood. Subset here: CD45RA-negative fraction. This chain uses TRBV4-1 with TRBJ2-6, with unresolved D. The clonotype originates from a woman in her 30s in good health. CDR3 protein: CASSPIKQSGANVLTF. CDR3 coding DNA: TGCGCCAGCAGCCCGATAAAACAATCTGGGGCCAACGTCCTGACTTTC.